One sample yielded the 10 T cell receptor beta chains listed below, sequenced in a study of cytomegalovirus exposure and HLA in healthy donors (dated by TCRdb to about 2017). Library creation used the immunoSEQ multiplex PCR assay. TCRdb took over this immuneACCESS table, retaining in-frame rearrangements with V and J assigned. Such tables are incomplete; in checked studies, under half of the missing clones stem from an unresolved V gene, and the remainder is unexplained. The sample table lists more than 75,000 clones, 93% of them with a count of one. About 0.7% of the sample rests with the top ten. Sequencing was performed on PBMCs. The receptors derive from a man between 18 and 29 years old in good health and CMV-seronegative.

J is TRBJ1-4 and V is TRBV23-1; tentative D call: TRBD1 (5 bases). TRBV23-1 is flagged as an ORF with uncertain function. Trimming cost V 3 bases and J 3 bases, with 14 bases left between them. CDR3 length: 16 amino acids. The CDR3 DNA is TGCGCCAGCAGTCACCTTCAGGGAAGATCTAATGAAAAACTGTTTTTT. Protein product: CASSHLQGRSNEKLFF.

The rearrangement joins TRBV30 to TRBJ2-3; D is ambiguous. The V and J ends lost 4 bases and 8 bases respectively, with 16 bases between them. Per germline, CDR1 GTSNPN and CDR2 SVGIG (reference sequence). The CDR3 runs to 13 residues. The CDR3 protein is CAWTVSLSGTQYF. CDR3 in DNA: TGTGCCTGGACTGTGTCCCTATCGGGTACGCAGTATTTT.

CDR3 in amino acids: CASRLADYNEQFF. CDR3 in DNA: TGTGCCAGCAGGCTAGCGGACTACAATGAGCAGTTCTTC. The rearrangement joins TRBV5-4 to TRBJ2-1, with 7 positions matching TRBD2. Germline CDR1 and CDR2: SGHNT and YYREEE (reference sequence). The CDR3 is 13 amino acids. With V trimmed by 5 bases and J by 3 bases, 2 bases remained unmatched.

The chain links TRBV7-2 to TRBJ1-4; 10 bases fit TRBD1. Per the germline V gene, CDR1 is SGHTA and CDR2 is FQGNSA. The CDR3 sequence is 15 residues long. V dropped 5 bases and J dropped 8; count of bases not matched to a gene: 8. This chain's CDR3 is CASSIRQGAREKLFF. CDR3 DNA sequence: TGTGCCAGCAGCATACGACAGGGGGCGCGAGAAAAACTGTTTTTT.

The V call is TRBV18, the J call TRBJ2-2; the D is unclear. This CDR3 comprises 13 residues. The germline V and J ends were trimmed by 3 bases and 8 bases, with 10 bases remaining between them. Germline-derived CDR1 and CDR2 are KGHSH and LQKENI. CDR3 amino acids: CASSPRLLGELFF. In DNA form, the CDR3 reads TGTGCCAGCTCACCCCGACTCCTGGGGGAGCTGTTTTTT.

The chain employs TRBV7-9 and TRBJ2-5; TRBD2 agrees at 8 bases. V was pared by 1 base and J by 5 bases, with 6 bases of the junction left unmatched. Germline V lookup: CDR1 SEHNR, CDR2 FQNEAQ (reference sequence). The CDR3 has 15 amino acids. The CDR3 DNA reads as TGTGCCAGCAGCTTAGACGGGAGGGCCGGCGAGACCCAGTACTTC. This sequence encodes CASSLDGRAGETQYF.

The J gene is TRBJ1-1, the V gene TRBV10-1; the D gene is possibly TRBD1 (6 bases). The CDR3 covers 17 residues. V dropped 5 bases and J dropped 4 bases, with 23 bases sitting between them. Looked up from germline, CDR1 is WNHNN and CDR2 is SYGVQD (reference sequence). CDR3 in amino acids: CASSWDTPFGRRTEAFF. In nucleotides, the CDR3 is TGCGCCAGCAGTTGGGACACTCCCTTTGGGAGACGCACTGAAGCTTTCTTT.

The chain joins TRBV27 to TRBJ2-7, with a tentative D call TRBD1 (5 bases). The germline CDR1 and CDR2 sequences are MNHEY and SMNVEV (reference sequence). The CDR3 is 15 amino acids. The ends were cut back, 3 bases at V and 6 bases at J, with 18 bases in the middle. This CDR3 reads CASSFFLQGRGEQYF. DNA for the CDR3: TGTGCCAGCAGTTTCTTTCTCCAGGGCCGCGGCGAGCAGTACTTC.

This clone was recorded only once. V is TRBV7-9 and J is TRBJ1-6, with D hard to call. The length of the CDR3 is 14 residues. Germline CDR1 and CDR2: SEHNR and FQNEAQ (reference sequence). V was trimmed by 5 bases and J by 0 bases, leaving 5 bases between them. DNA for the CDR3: TGTGCCAGCAGCCAGGACTCCTATAATTCACCCCTCCACTTT. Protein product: CASSQDSYNSPLHF.

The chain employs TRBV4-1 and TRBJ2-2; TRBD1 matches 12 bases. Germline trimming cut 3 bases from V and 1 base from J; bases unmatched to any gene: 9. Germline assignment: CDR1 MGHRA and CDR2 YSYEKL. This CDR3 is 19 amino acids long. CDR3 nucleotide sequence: TGCGCCAGCAGCCACAACCTCCGGGACAGGGGGCAGAACACCGGGGAGCTGTTTTTT. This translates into CASSHNLRDRGQNTGELFF.